The 12 T cell receptor beta chains below come from one sample, sequenced in a study of early T cells in non-severe SARS-CoV-2 infection. MiXCR, applied by TCRdb to the 5' RACE reads, yields one record per CDR3 protein. The data contain approximately 50,000 distinct CDR3 sequences, 8% to 13% of them seen just once; the ten biggest clones take up 13%. Sample: whole blood. The receptor source for this set is an adult who was a healthcare worker with PCR-confirmed SARS-CoV-2 infection or an uninfected control (not recorded which).

This clonotype has ten or more counts. This chain uses TRBV5-4 with TRBJ1-6; 9 bases fit TRBD1. Trimming took 6 bases from V and 14 from J; bases not matched to a gene: 15. The CDR3 totals 15 residues. In germline, CDR1 is SGHNT, CDR2 YYREEE (reference sequence). The CDR3 bases are TGTGCCAGCAAATCCTCCGGGACAGGGAATGAGGCCCTCCACTTT. It translates to CASKSSGTGNEALHF.

The chain links TRBV2 to TRBJ2-7; D gene ambiguous. V was trimmed by 4 bases and J by 2 bases, leaving 12 bases between them. CDR3 length: 14 amino acids. Germline values: CDR1 SNHLY, CDR2 FYNNEI. CDR3 sequence: CASSVNGFTYEQYF. For the CDR3, the DNA is TGTGCCAGCAGTGTGAATGGATTTACCTACGAGCAGTACTTC.

This clonotype has only a few counts. The chain recombines TRBV7-2 with TRBJ1-4; 7 bases fit TRBD1. J lost 8 bases, V lost 6 bases, and 12 bases had no gene match. CDR1 is SGHTA, CDR2 FQGNSA, per germline. The CDR3 has 15 amino acids. This CDR3 is CASRITGEGQEKLFF. In DNA form, the CDR3 reads TGTGCCAGCAGAATTACAGGGGAGGGGCAGGAAAAACTGTTTTTT.

The rearrangement joins TRBV7-2 to TRBJ2-5, with D uncertain. The V and J ends lost 5 bases and 2 bases respectively, with 15 bases between them. CDR3 length equals 15 residues. Germline values: CDR1 SGHTA, CDR2 FQGNSA. This chain's CDR3 is CASSPLGGKQETQYF. The CDR3 DNA reads as TGTGCCAGCAGCCCCCTCGGCGGAAAGCAAGAGACCCAGTACTTC. Based on the CDR3 plus reference TRBV7-2 and TRBJ2-5, the full variable domain is GAGVSQSPSNKVTEKGKDVELRCDPISGHTALYWYRQSLGQGLEFLIYFQGNSAPDKSGLPSDRFSAERTGGSVSTLTIQRTQQEDSAVYLCASSPLGGKQETQYFGPGTRLLVL.

A few counts support this clonotype. DNA for the CDR3: TGTGCCAGCAGTTACAGTCTGGGAGGCACAGATACGCAGTATTTT. It encodes CASSYSLGGTDTQYF. The chain is built from TRBV6-5 and TRBJ2-3, with TRBD2 as a possible D gene (5 bases). Trimming removed 2 bases from V and 1 base from J, with 10 bases in between. This CDR3 region has 15 residues. Germline V gene lookup returns CDR1 MNHEY and CDR2 SVGAGI.

This clonotype was found a few times. The gene calls are TRBV20-1 and TRBJ2-1; unclear D gene. With 0 bases removed from V and 10 bases from J, the gap between germline ends came to 4 bases. Germline V gives CDR1 DFQATT, CDR2 SNEGSKA (reference sequence). The CDR3 covers 10 residues. CDR3 region: CSAREGEQFF. Here the CDR3 DNA reads TGCAGTGCTAGAGAAGGGGAGCAGTTCTTC.

This chain connects TRBV2 to TRBJ1-2, with a tentative D call TRBD1 (5 bases). Germline assignment: CDR1 SNHLY and CDR2 FYNNEI. The CDR3 covers 13 residues. Trimming shortened V by 6 bases and J by 1 base, and 9 bases separated the two germline ends. CDR3 bases: TGTGCCAGCAGGAGGGACGTTAACTATGGCTACACCTTC. Its protein is CASRRDVNYGYTF.

The table lists this clonotype with a few counts. The genes are TRBV4-1 and TRBJ1-6; TRBD1 aligns across 8 bases. V trimming: 5 bases; J trimming: 7 bases; junction bases outside the gene matches: 7. The germline V gene has CDR1 MGHRA and CDR2 YSYEKL. The CDR3 consists of 15 residues. The CDR3 region is CASSKTGQANSPLHF. The CDR3 region has the DNA TGCGCCAGCAGCAAAACGGGACAGGCGAATTCACCCCTCCACTTT.

This clonotype occurred many times. The CDR3 nucleotides are TGTGCCAGCAGGCCTCGACTAGCCGGGGAGCTGTTTTTT. It yields the protein CASRPRLAGELFF. The J gene is TRBJ2-2, the V gene TRBV27; TRBD2 might be the D (6 bases). The V gene lost 6 bases and the J gene lost 6 bases, with 11 bases spanning the gap. The germline V gene has CDR1 MNHEY and CDR2 SMNVEV (reference sequence). CDR3 length: 13 amino acids.

In this sample, this clonotype turned up a few times. This rearrangement joins TRBV29-1 to TRBJ1-4, with 9 positions matching TRBD1. With V trimmed by 6 bases and J by 8 bases, 4 bases remained unmatched. The germline gives CDR1 SQVTM, CDR2 ANQGSEA. There are 12 residues in the CDR3. The CDR3 loop is CSVGQGGEKLFF. CDR3 bases: TGCAGCGTGGGACAGGGCGGGGAAAAACTGTTTTTT.

V gene TRBV6-6 combines with J gene TRBJ2-3; 7 nucleotides match TRBD1. The germline V gene encodes CDR1 MNHNY and CDR2 SVGAGI (reference sequence). V trimming: 7 bases; J trimming: 0 bases; junction bases outside the gene matches: 13. The CDR3 consists of 17 residues. CDR3 coding DNA: TGTGCCAGCAATGCTCGACAGGGCTCCTCTAGCACAGATACGCAGTATTTT. Its protein product is CASNARQGSSSTDTQYF.

CDR3: CASSPRQGGEQYF. CDR3 DNA: TGTGCCAGCTCACCAAGGCAGGGCGGGGAGCAGTACTTC. The chain uses TRBV18 and TRBJ2-7; TRBD1 or TRBD2 may be the D gene (5 bases each). V gave up 2 bases and J gave up 7 bases, with 12 bases separating them. The CDR3 contains 13 residues. The V gene's germline CDR1 is KGHSH and CDR2 LQKENI.